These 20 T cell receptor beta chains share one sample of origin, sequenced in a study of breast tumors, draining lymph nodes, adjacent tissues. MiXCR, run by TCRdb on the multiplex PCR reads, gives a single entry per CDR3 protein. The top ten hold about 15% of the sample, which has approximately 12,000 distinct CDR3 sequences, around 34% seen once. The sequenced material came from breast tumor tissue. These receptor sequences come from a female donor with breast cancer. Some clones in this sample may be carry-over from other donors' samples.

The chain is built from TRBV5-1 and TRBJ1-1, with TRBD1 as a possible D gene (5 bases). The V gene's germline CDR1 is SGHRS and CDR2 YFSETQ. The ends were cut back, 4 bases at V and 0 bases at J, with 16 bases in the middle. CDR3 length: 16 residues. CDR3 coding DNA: TGCGCCAGCAGCCTCGGGACCGGGGAGTTGAACACTGAAGCTTTCTTT. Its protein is CASSLGTGELNTEAFF.

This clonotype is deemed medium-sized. In DNA form, the CDR3 reads TGTGCCAGCAGCTTAGTTGGGACTAGCTACGGCGAGCAGTACTTC. It codes for CASSLVGTSYGEQYF. This rearrangement joins TRBV11-2 to TRBJ2-7; 9 nucleotides agree with TRBD2. This CDR3 comprises 15 residues. V trimming: 1 base; J trimming: 6 bases; junction bases outside the gene matches: 7. The germline gives CDR1 SGHAT, CDR2 FQNNGV.

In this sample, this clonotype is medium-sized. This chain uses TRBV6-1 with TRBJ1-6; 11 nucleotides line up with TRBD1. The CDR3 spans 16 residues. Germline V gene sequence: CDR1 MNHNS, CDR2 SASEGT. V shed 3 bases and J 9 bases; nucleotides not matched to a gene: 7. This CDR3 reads CASSEEWTGGGSPLHF. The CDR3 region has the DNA TGTGCCAGCAGTGAGGAGTGGACAGGGGGCGGTTCACCCCTCCACTTT.

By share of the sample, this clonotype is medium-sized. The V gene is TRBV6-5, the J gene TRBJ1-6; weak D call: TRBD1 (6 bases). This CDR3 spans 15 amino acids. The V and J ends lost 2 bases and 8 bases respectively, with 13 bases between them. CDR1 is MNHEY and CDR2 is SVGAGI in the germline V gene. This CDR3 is CASSYTTGIDSPLHF. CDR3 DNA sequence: TGTGCCAGCAGTTACACCACAGGGATCGATTCACCCCTCCACTTT.

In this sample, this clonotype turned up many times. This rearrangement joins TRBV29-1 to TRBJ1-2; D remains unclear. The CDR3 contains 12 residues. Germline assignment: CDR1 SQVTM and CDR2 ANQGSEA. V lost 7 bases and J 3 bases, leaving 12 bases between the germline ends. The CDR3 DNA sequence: TGCAGCGCTAGCCGGGCCGACTATGGCTACACCTTC. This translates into CSASRADYGYTF.

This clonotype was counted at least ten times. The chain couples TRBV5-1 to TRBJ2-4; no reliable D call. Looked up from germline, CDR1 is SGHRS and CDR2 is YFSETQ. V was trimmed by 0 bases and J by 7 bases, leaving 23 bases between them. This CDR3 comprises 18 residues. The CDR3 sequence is CASSLVGQASSARNIQYF. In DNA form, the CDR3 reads TGCGCCAGCAGCTTGGTTGGTCAGGCCTCGTCAGCAAGGAACATTCAGTACTTC.

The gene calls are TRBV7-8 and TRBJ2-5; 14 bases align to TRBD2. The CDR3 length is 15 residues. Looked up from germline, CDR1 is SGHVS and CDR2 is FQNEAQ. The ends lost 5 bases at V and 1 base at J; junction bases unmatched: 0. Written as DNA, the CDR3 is TGTGCCAGCAGCGGGACTAGCGGGGGCCAAGAGACCCAGTACTTC. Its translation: CASSGTSGGQETQYF.

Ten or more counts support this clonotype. CDR3 bases: TGTGCCAGCAGCCAACTAACCCAGGGACAAGCTAACTATGGCTACACCTTC. It yields the protein CASSQLTQGQANYGYTF. This rearrangement joins TRBV4-2 to TRBJ1-2, with a possible D match to TRBD1 (6 bases). The CDR3 length is 17 residues. Trimming took 2 bases from V and 0 from J, leaving 16 bases between them. Germline V gene data show CDR1 as LGHNA and CDR2 as YNFKEQ.

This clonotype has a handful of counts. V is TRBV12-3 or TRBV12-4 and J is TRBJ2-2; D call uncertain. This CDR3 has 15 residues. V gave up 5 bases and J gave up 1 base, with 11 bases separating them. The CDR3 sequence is CASSTLGLNTGELFF. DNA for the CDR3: TGTGCCAGCAGTACCCTCGGGCTGAACACCGGGGAGCTGTTTTTT.

The CDR3 DNA reads as TGCAGTGCCCCCGTAACCGGGACAGACACTGAAGCTTTCTTT. It encodes CSAPVTGTDTEAFF. V usage is TRBV20-1 and J usage is TRBJ1-1; 7 bases match TRBD1. With V trimmed by 6 bases and J by 3 bases, 10 bases remained unmatched. This CDR3 region has 14 residues. The germline V gene encodes CDR1 DFQATT and CDR2 SNEGSKA (reference sequence).

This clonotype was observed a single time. In nucleotides, the CDR3 is TGTGCCAGCAGCCGAGGGTTTGCCGGGCCAAGTCGCTCCACTTTC. Translation gives CASSRGFAGPSRSTF. The rearrangement joins TRBV14 to TRBJ2-6, with a weak D call TRBD2 (5 bases). Trimming shortened V by 4 bases and J by 19 bases, and 26 bases separated the two germline ends. Per the germline V gene, CDR1 is SGHDN and CDR2 is FVKESK. The CDR3 contains 15 residues.

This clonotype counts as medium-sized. The CDR3 region has the DNA TGTGCCAGCAGCCGAGGACAGTACTACGAGCAGTACTTC. Translation gives CASSRGQYYEQYF. The gene calls are TRBV5-5 and TRBJ2-7, with D possibly being TRBD1 (6 bases). The CDR3 consists of 13 residues. The germline V and J ends were trimmed by 4 bases and 3 bases, with 11 bases remaining between them. Per germline, CDR1 SGHKS and CDR2 YYEKEE (reference sequence). The entire variable domain, with the rest obtained from reference TRBV5-5 and TRBJ2-7, is as follows: DAGVTQSPTHLIKTRGQQVTLRCSPISGHKSVSWYQQVLGQGPQFIFQYYEKEERGRGNFPDRFSARQFPNYSSELNVNALLLGDSALYLCASSRGQYYEQYFGPGTRLTVT.

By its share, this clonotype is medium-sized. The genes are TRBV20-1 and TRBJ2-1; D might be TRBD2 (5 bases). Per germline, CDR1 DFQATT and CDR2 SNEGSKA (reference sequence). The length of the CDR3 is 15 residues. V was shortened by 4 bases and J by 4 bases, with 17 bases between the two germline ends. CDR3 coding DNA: TGCAGTGCTATAGAGGGCAGCTCCTTATACAATGAGCAGTTCTTC. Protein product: CSAIEGSSLYNEQFF.

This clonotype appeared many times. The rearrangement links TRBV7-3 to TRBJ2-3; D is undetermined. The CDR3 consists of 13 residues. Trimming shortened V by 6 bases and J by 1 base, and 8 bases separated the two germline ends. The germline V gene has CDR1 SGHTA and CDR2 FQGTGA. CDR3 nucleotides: TGTGCCAGCAGGGCAGGCGGCACAGATACGCAGTATTTT. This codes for CASRAGGTDTQYF.

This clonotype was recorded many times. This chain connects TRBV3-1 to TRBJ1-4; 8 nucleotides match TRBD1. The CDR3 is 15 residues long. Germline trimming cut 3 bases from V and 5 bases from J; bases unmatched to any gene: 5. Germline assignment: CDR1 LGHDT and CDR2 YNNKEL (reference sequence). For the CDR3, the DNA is TGTGCCAGCAGCCAGCAGGGGGCGCGGAATGAAAAACTGTTTTTT. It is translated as CASSQQGARNEKLFF. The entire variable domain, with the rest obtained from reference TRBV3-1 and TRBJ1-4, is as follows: DTAVSQTPKYLVTQMGNDKSIKCEQNLGHDTMYWYKQDSKKFLKIMFSYNNKELIINETVPNRFSPKSPDKAHLNLHINSLELGDSAVYFCASSQQGARNEKLFFGSGTQLSVL.

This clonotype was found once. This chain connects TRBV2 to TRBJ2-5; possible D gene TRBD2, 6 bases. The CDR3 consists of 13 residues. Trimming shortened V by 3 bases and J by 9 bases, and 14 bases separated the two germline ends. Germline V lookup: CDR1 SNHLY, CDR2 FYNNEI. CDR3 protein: CASSDKLTRAQYF. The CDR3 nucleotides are TGTGCCAGCAGTGACAAGTTGACTAGGGCCCAGTACTTC.

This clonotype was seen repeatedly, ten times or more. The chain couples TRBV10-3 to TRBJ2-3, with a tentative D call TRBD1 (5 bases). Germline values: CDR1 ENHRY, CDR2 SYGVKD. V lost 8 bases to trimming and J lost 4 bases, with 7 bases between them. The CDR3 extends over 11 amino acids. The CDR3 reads CAIQGADTQYF. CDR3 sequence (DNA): TGTGCCATCCAAGGGGCAGATACGCAGTATTTT.

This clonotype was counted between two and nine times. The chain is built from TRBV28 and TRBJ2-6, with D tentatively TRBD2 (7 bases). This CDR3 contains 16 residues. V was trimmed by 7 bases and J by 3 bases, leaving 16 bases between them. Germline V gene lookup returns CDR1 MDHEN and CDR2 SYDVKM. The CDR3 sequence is CASTVGGAGGANVLTF. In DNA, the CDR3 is TGTGCCAGCACCGTAGGGGGGGCTGGTGGGGCCAACGTCCTGACTTTC.

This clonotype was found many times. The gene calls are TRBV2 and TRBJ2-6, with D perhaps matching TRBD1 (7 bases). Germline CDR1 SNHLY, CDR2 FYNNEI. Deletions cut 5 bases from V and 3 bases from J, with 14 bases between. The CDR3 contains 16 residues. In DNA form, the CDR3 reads TGTGCCAGCAGTTGGGGAGGACAGGATGGGGCCAACGTCCTGACTTTC. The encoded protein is CASSWGGQDGANVLTF.

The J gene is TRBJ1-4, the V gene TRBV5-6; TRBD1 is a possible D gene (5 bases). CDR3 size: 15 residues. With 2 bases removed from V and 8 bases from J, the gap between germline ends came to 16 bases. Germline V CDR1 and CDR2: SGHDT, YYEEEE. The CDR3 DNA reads TGTGCCAGCAGCTTTCGGGACCGGTGGGAGGAAAAACTGTTTTTT. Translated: CASSFRDRWEEKLFF.